Sequencing of this T cell receptor beta chain was carried out in a study of vaccination and CD4 T cells after COVID-19. Germline-derived CDR1 and CDR2 are SGDLS and YYNGEE. The CDR3 contains 17 residues. With V trimmed by 0 bases and J by 4 bases, 10 bases remained unmatched. The assay that was used to sequence DNA from cultured CD4+ T cells was the Oncomine TCR Beta short-read assay. TCRdb used MiXCR to reprocess the PCR reads, holding one entry per CDR3 protein. In the table there are approximately 2,000 distinct CDR3 sequences, 15% to 20% of which are singletons. Specified treatment: roughly 10-day PBMC culture with coronavirus spike peptide pools or control peptides (ViraFEST assay). The unexposed donor's CD4+ T cells were collected before the COVID-19 pandemic (2011-2018). This clonotype was observed a few times. Its antigen remains unidentified.

The sequence was obtained from a human donor in good health. The chain combines TRBV9 with TRBJ2-5; TRBD1 agrees at 9 bases. The sequencing sample was made of CD4+ T cells from blood, cultured in vitro. CDR3 in DNA: TGTGCCAGCAGCGTAGCGACCGTCCCGGGACAGGGAGAGACCCAGTACTTC. It is translated as CASSVATVPGQGETQYF.